This record looks at one T cell receptor beta chain sequence and its context. Antigen: not known. This sample is part of a study of T cell responses to AZD1222 COVID-19 vaccine. Study-level information: Second-dose recipients at about 4 or about 12 weeks were treated as one pooled group. Broader study findings: Epitopes outside B.1.351 and B.1.1.7 mutated regions reportedly drew nearly half of spike TCRs. Two doses of AZD1222 preceded a rise in Spike-specific TCR breadth and depth.

V lost 4 bases and J 2 bases, leaving 12 bases between the germline ends. The CDR3 spans 14 residues. Profiling relied on immunoSEQ multiplex PCR, and the TCRdb table lists in-frame clones only, not all of them. The sample records around 140,000 clones, 85% to 95% being singletons. This specimen consisted of peripheral blood, obtained on day 0 of AZD1222 vaccination. The rearrangement links TRBV23-1 to TRBJ2-7; no clear D gene. TRBV23-1 is placed among ORFs of uncertain function. This receptor was taken from an adult in good health. The CDR3, as DNA: TGCGCCAGCAGTCTCCAGGAGTCAACCTACGAGCAGTACTTC. It specifies CASSLQESTYEQYF.